One sample yielded the 26 T cell receptor beta chains listed below, sequenced in a study of cytomegalovirus exposure and HLA in healthy donors. Data came from immunoSEQ multiplex PCR; TCRdb stores just in-frame clones and leaves some out. The table has about 140,000 clones, approximately 90% seen once. Source material: PBMCs. The receptors were gathered from a man aged 18 to 30 in good health and CMV-seronegative.

J is TRBJ1-1 and V is TRBV27, with D unclear. V was clipped by 4 bases and J by 1 base, with 19 bases between them. This CDR3 is 17 amino acids long. Germline assignment: CDR1 MNHEY and CDR2 SMNVEV (reference sequence). CDR3 protein: CASSSARGRRANTEAFF. Written as DNA, the CDR3 is TGTGCCAGCAGTTCGGCTCGGGGAAGGAGGGCGAACACTGAAGCTTTCTTT.

The V call is TRBV15, the J call TRBJ2-2; D ambiguous. CDR1 and CDR2 from the germline V gene are LNHNV and YYDKDF (reference sequence). The CDR3 runs to 16 residues. The V gene lost 1 base and the J gene lost 2 bases, with 11 bases spanning the gap. The CDR3 region has the DNA TGTGCCACCAGCAGAGCTGGGCAGCCTAACACCGGGGAGCTGTTTTTT. As protein: CATSRAGQPNTGELFF.

The V and J genes are TRBV7-9 and TRBJ1-2; 9 bases map to TRBD1. V lost 5 bases and J lost 4; bases outside the gene matches: 14. Germline assignment: CDR1 SEHNR and CDR2 FQNEAQ (reference sequence). The CDR3 is made up of 17 amino acids. The CDR3: CASSTLPGTGNLYGYTF. CDR3 nucleotides: TGTGCCAGCAGCACCTTGCCCGGGACAGGGAACCTCTATGGCTACACCTTC. The variable domain in full, with the rest retrieved from reference TRBV7-9 and TRBJ1-2, is DTGVSQNPRHKITKRGQNVTFRCDPISEHNRLYWYRQTLGQGPEFLTYFQNEAQLEKSRLLSDRFSAERPKGSFSTLEIQRTEQGDSAMYLCASSTLPGTGNLYGYTFGSGTRLTVV.

The J gene is TRBJ2-3, the V gene TRBV5-1; TRBD2 agrees at 7 bases. CDR3 length: 15 amino acids. The germline V gene has CDR1 SGHRS and CDR2 YFSETQ. Trimming took 4 bases from V and 3 from J; bases not matched to a gene: 8. CDR3 coding DNA: TGCGCCAGCAGCGCCAGCGGGGCGACAACAGATACGCAGTATTTT. Amino acid sequence: CASSASGATTDTQYF.

The chain is built from TRBV10-3 and TRBJ1-2; possible D gene TRBD1, 6 bases. Per germline, CDR1 ENHRY and CDR2 SYGVKD. CDR3 size: 11 residues. V lost 6 bases to trimming and J lost 8 bases, with 10 bases between them. The CDR3 spells CAIRTGFGYTF. The CDR3 DNA reads as TGTGCCATCAGAACAGGGTTCGGCTACACCTTC.

V and J are TRBV10-1 and TRBJ2-5; 9 nucleotides line up with TRBD1. J was trimmed by 7 bases and V by 2 bases; bases with no gene match: 2. The CDR3 length is 13 residues. Germline V gives CDR1 WNHNN, CDR2 SYGVQD (reference sequence). The CDR3 sequence is CASSEGQGSTQYF. The DNA of the CDR3 is TGCGCCAGCAGTGAGGGACAGGGGTCGACCCAGTACTTC.

The chain links TRBV12-5 to TRBJ2-1; tentative D call: TRBD2 (5 bases). The CDR3 covers 15 residues. From germline, CDR1 is LGHNT and CDR2 FRNRAP. V lost 5 bases, J lost 5 bases, and 16 bases lay in between. This CDR3 reads CASGGSRENHNEQFF. In nucleotides, the CDR3 is TGTGCTAGTGGTGGTTCTAGGGAGAACCACAATGAGCAGTTCTTC.

In nucleotides, the CDR3 is TGTGCCAGCAGTTTAGGCGGGGGGGCGGGTTTGACTGAAGCTTTCTTT. This gives the protein CASSLGGGAGLTEAFF. The chain is built from TRBV27 and TRBJ1-1; D may be TRBD1 (6 bases). With 2 bases removed from V and 5 bases from J, the gap between germline ends came to 18 bases. The germline V gene has CDR1 MNHEY and CDR2 SMNVEV (reference sequence). The CDR3 covers 16 residues.

The V call is TRBV5-6, the J call TRBJ2-1, with 7 bases lining up with TRBD2. V dropped 1 base and J dropped 8; count of bases not matched to a gene: 6. The CDR3 is made up of 14 amino acids. The germline V gene has CDR1 SGHDT and CDR2 YYEEEE. The CDR3 nucleotides read TGTGCCAGCAGCTTGTGGCGGGAGTATTATGAGCAGTTCTTC. It specifies CASSLWREYYEQFF.

The J gene is TRBJ2-3, the V gene TRBV9; weak D call: TRBD2 (5 bases). The CDR3 is 15 amino acids. Germline CDR1 reads SGDLS; CDR2 reads YYNGEE. V was cut by 4 bases and J by 1 base, with 13 bases left in between. The CDR3 here is CASSPGVPRTDTQYF. DNA of the CDR3: TGTGCCAGCAGCCCCGGGGTTCCACGCACAGATACGCAGTATTTT.

The chain has TRBV7-9 and TRBJ2-3; tentative D call: TRBD1 (6 bases). The length of the CDR3 is 14 residues. Looked up from germline, CDR1 is SEHNR and CDR2 is FQNEAQ (reference sequence). V was cut by 5 bases and J by 1 base, with 10 bases left in between. CDR3 residues: CASSLTGGTDTQYF. CDR3 coding DNA: TGTGCCAGCAGCCTGACAGGCGGCACAGATACGCAGTATTTT.

This sequence joins TRBV12-5 and TRBJ1-5; no clear D. Germline V lookup: CDR1 LGHNT, CDR2 FRNRAP. Trimming shortened V by 1 base and J by 0 bases, and 7 bases separated the two germline ends. This CDR3 has 15 residues. Here the CDR3 reads CASGLGQNSNQPQHF. CDR3 in DNA: TGTGCTAGTGGTTTGGGACAAAATAGCAATCAGCCCCAGCATTTT.

Points on this clone: One end of the junction is discordant with germline, which a read error may explain. The V call is TRBV7-2, the J call TRBJ2-1; 12 bases are shared with TRBD2. CDR3 length: 15 residues. CDR1 is SGHTA, CDR2 FQGNSA, per germline. The CDR3 loop reads CASSLAGGTYNEQFF. The DNA for the CDR3 is TGTGCCAGCAGCCTAGCGGGAGGGACCTACAATGAGCAGTTCTTC.

The V call is TRBV4-3, the J call TRBJ2-1; 10 bases fit TRBD2. The CDR3 totals 18 residues. The V gene's germline CDR1 is LGHNA and CDR2 YSLEER. The V and J ends lost 1 base and 8 bases, in that order; junction bases with no gene match: 14. CDR3 region: CASSQGRGWGLASDEQFF. The CDR3 coding sequence is TGCGCCAGCAGCCAAGGGAGGGGGTGGGGACTAGCGTCTGATGAGCAGTTCTTC.

V gene TRBV27 combines with J gene TRBJ1-1; D possibly corresponds to TRBD1 (6 bases). Trimming stripped 6 bases from V and 6 bases from J, with 17 bases between. Germline CDR1 reads MNHEY; CDR2 reads SMNVEV (reference sequence). The CDR3 sequence is 14 residues long. CDR3 nucleotides: TGTGCCAGCAGCACCCCAGGGACAAGGGCTGAAGCTTTCTTT. It is translated as CASSTPGTRAEAFF.

The V gene is TRBV7-9, the J gene TRBJ1-6; TRBD1 might be the D (5 bases). CDR3 length: 16 amino acids. Per germline, CDR1 SEHNR and CDR2 FQNEAQ (reference sequence). Between the trimmed V and J ends, which lost 4 bases and 5 bases, there was a span of 15 bases. CDR3 region: CASSSPPGDHNSPLHF. The CDR3 DNA is TGTGCCAGCAGCTCACCCCCGGGGGACCATAATTCACCCCTCCACTTT.

This clone has just one count. The chain combines TRBV6-5 with TRBJ1-1; D remains ambiguous. CDR3 size: 12 residues. Trimming pared 2 bases from V and 2 bases from J, leaving 3 bases between. CDR1 MNHEY and CDR2 SVGAGI come from the germline V gene. The CDR3, as DNA: TGTGCCAGCAGTTACCCAAACACTGAAGCTTTCTTT. Translation: CASSYPNTEAFF.

This chain links TRBV7-9 with TRBJ2-1, with no clear D. With 5 bases removed from V and 12 bases from J, the gap between germline ends came to 14 bases. This CDR3 contains 12 residues. Germline-derived CDR1 and CDR2 are SEHNR and FQNEAQ (reference sequence). DNA of the CDR3: TGTGCCAGCAGCCTGCGATCCGCTGGGCAGTTCTTC. This encodes CASSLRSAGQFF.

The chain couples TRBV19 to TRBJ1-4; TRBD1 matches 9 bases. The germline V gene has CDR1 LNHDA and CDR2 SQIVND (reference sequence). V was clipped by 7 bases and J by 5 bases; unmatched bases: 5. The CDR3 contains 14 residues. The DNA of the CDR3 is TGTGCCAGTACCGAGGGACAGGGAAATGAAAAACTGTTTTTT. It encodes CASTEGQGNEKLFF. Drawing the rest from reference TRBV19 and TRBJ1-4, the complete variable domain is DGGITQSPKYLFRKEGQNVTLSCEQNLNHDAMYWYRQDPGQGLRLIYYSQIVNDFQKGDIAEGYSVSREKKESFPLTVTSAQKNPTAFYLCASTEGQGNEKLFFGSGTQLSVL.

This clone was picked up one time. The V gene is TRBV5-4, the J gene TRBJ2-1; 10 bases align to TRBD2. The germline gives CDR1 SGHNT, CDR2 YYREEE (reference sequence). With V trimmed by 4 bases and J by 6 bases, 16 bases remained unmatched. The length of the CDR3 is 18 residues. The CDR3 is CASSPGSGGAWSPNEQFF. CDR3 DNA sequence: TGTGCCAGCAGCCCCGGGAGCGGGGGGGCCTGGTCACCCAATGAGCAGTTCTTC.

V is TRBV18 and J is TRBJ1-2; maybe TRBD1 (5 bases). CDR1 and CDR2 from the germline V gene are KGHSH and LQKENI. The CDR3 consists of 15 residues. V lost 1 base to trimming and J lost 3 bases, with 12 bases between them. The CDR3 spells CASSPQTQGDYGYTF. The DNA for the CDR3 is TGTGCCAGCTCACCACAAACGCAGGGTGACTATGGCTACACCTTC. The entire variable domain, with the rest obtained from reference TRBV18 and TRBJ1-2, is as follows: NAGVMQNPRHLVRRRGQEARLRCSPMKGHSHVYWYRQLPEEGLKFMVYLQKENIIDESGMPKERFSAEFPKEGPSILRIQQVVRGDSAAYFCASSPQTQGDYGYTFGSGTRLTVV.

The chain links TRBV9 to TRBJ2-3; 11 bases agree with TRBD2. V shed 3 bases and J 4 bases; nucleotides not matched to a gene: 10. The CDR3 sequence is 17 residues long. CDR1 is SGDLS, CDR2 YYNGEE, per germline. CDR3 DNA: TGTGCCAGCAGCGCCCTAATAGCGGGAGGGCGTGCAGATACGCAGTATTTT. Translating gives CASSALIAGGRADTQYF.

The chain couples TRBV27 to TRBJ1-2, with D perhaps matching TRBD1 (5 bases). The CDR3 is 13 residues long. V gave up 2 bases and J gave up 7 bases, with 11 bases separating them. From germline, CDR1 is MNHEY and CDR2 SMNVEV (reference sequence). The CDR3 DNA reads as TGTGCCAGCAGTTTAGCGGCGGGGACTGGCTACACCTTC. Encoded protein: CASSLAAGTGYTF.

The chain employs TRBV19 and TRBJ1-2; 9 bases are shared with TRBD1. CDR1 is LNHDA and CDR2 is SQIVND in the germline V gene (reference sequence). The CDR3 extends over 15 amino acids. Trimming removed 5 bases from V and 11 bases from J; junction bases left unmatched: 15. CDR3 bases: TGTGCCAGTAGTCCAGTTGTGGGACAGGGCACGATGTACACCTTC. It codes for CASSPVVGQGTMYTF.

The gene calls are TRBV30 and TRBJ2-1, with D maybe TRBD1 (5 bases). In germline, CDR1 is GTSNPN, CDR2 SVGIG (reference sequence). V was trimmed by 3 bases and J by 5 bases, leaving 14 bases between them. The CDR3 has 14 amino acids. CDR3 coding DNA: TGTGCCTGGAGACAGGCCCTCTATAACAATGAGCAGTTCTTC. Its protein product is CAWRQALYNNEQFF. The entire variable domain, with the rest obtained from reference TRBV30 and TRBJ2-1, is as follows: SQTIHQWPATLVQPVGSPLSLECTVEGTSNPNLYWYRQAAGRGLQLLFYSVGIGQISSEVPQNLSASRPQDRQFILSSKKLLLSDSGFYLCAWRQALYNNEQFFGPGTRLTVL.

The CDR3, as DNA: TGCAGCGTTTACAGGGTTACTGAAGCTTTCTTT. This gives the protein CSVYRVTEAFF. The chain is built from TRBV29-1 and TRBJ1-1, with D possibly being TRBD1 (6 bases). V was cut by 5 bases and J by 5 bases, with 9 bases left in between. CDR3 length: 11 amino acids. Germline CDR1 is SQVTM and CDR2 is ANQGSEA. Using reference TRBV29-1 and TRBJ1-1 for the parts outside the CDR3, the full variable domain is SAVISQKPSRDICQRGTSLTIQCQVDSQVTMMFWYRQQPGQSLTLIATANQGSEATYESGFVIDKFPISRPNLTFSTLTVSNMSPEDSSIYLCSVYRVTEAFFGQGTRLTVV.